These T cell receptor beta chains were read from a single sample in a study of Tregs in tolerant kidney transplant recipients. For these TCRs, the target antigens are not known. Libraries were prepared by immunoSEQ multiplex PCR; TCRdb keeps only in-frame clonotypes and omits some of them. This table has 9,000 to 13,000 clones, around 91% appearing once. Sequenced material: Tregs from blood cultured with allogeneic cells, taken before the transplant. The receptors derive from a human patient who received a combined kidney and bone marrow transplant. Each CDR3 is given with its conserved first and last residue. D genes are given only for firm matches. Size values are once, few and many counts, or a class for expanded clones, and some rows have none.

v_gene	d_gene	abundance	j_gene	CDR3aa	CDR3nt
TRBV5-4	NA	NA	TRBJ2-7	CASSFRPGTPFYEQYF	TGTGCCAGCAGCTTCCGGCCCGGGACACCATTCTACGAGCAGTACTTC
TRBV7-3	NA	NA	TRBJ2-1	CASSLGVNEQFF	TGTGCCAGCAGCTTAGGAGTAAATGAGCAGTTCTTC
TRBV4-3	TRBD1	NA	TRBJ1-1	CASSFDTGAMNTEAFF	TGCGCCAGCAGCTTTGATACAGGGGCAATGAACACTGAAGCTTTCTTT
TRBV27	NA	NA	TRBJ2-4	CASSSGRWPAKNIQYF	TGTGCCAGCAGTTCCGGACGGTGGCCCGCCAAAAACATTCAGTACTTC
TRBV7-9	TRBD1	NA	TRBJ2-5	CASSPRGGQQETQYF	TGTGCCAGCAGCCCTAGAGGGGGACAGCAAGAGACCCAGTACTTC
TRBV9	NA	NA	TRBJ2-7	CASSVALDPEQYF	TGTGCCAGCAGCGTAGCTTTAGACCCCGAGCAGTACTTC
TRBV21-1	NA	NA	TRBJ1-1	CASSKWGTGGTEAFF	TGTGCCAGCAGCAAATGGGGGACAGGGGGCACTGAAGCTTTCTTT
TRBV7-8	NA	NA	TRBJ2-7	CASSALYEQYF	TGTGCCAGCAGCGCGCTATACGAGCAGTACTTC
TRBV4-2	NA	NA	TRBJ2-7	CASSQVVRAYEQYF	TGTGCCAGCAGCCAAGTGGTAAGGGCCTACGAGCAGTACTTC
TRBV5-1	NA	once	TRBJ1-4	CASSAGQGGGLFF	TGCGCCAGCAGCGCTGGACAAGGGGGAGGACTGTTTTTT
TRBV7-8	NA	NA	TRBJ2-1	CASSLDPVLAGGVGNEQFF	TGTGCCAGCAGCTTAGATCCCGTCCTTGCGGGCGGGGTGGGCAATGAGCAGTTCTTC
TRBV19	NA	NA	TRBJ1-6	CASKGNKPYNSPLHF	TGTGCCAGTAAGGGGAATAAGCCCTATAATTCACCCCTCCACTTT
TRBV29-1	NA	NA	TRBJ2-1	CSVGGRGSYNEQFF	TGCAGCGTTGGAGGGCGGGGAAGCTACAATGAGCAGTTCTTC
TRBV27	NA	once	TRBJ2-4	CASSLREGYIQYF	TGTGCCAGCAGTCTCCGAGAGGGCTACATTCAGTACTTC
TRBV5-4	NA	NA	TRBJ2-1	CASRVEHKNEQFF	TGTGCCAGCAGAGTGGAACACAAGAATGAGCAGTTCTTC
TRBV7-2	NA	NA	TRBJ2-1	CASSLGILPWTSYYNEQFF	TGTGCCAGCAGCTTAGGAATTCTACCGTGGACCAGTTATTACAATGAGCAGTTCTTC
TRBV9	NA	NA	TRBJ2-3	CASSVGQSGDTQYF	TGTGCCAGCAGCGTAGGACAGAGTGGAGATACGCAGTATTTT
TRBV15	NA	NA	TRBJ1-1	CATSRERHYTEAFF	TGTGCCACCAGCAGAGAAAGACACTACACTGAAGCTTTCTTT
TRBV6-6	TRBD1	NA	TRBJ1-2	CASSPPGQGVYGYTF	TGTGCCAGCAGTCCACCGGGACAGGGGGTCTATGGCTACACCTTC
TRBV4-1	NA	once	TRBJ1-3	CASSQDAHSSGNTIYF	TGCGCCAGCAGCCAAGATGCCCACTCCTCTGGAAACACCATATATTTT
TRBV7-2	NA	few	TRBJ2-3	CASSRRTDTQYF	TGTGCCAGCAGCCGGAGGACAGATACGCAGTATTTT
TRBV7-2	TRBD2	NA	TRBJ2-7	CASRSPGLAGVGEQYF	TGTGCCAGCAGGTCGCCGGGACTAGCGGGAGTCGGCGAGCAGTACTTC
TRBV23-1	NA	few	TRBJ2-1	CASIPSYNEQFF	TGCGCCAGCATCCCCTCCTACAATGAGCAGTTCTTC
TRBV9	TRBD2	NA	TRBJ2-1	CASSVAGGNNEQFF	TGTGCCAGCAGCGTAGCGGGGGGAAACAATGAGCAGTTCTTC
TRBV27	TRBD2	NA	TRBJ2-3	CASSSPQTSRNTDTQYF	TGTGCCAGCAGTTCCCCTCAGACTAGCCGGAACACAGATACGCAGTATTTT
TRBV7-9	NA	NA	TRBJ2-2	CASSPRWGTGELFF	TGTGCCAGCAGCCCTCGATGGGGCACCGGGGAGCTGTTTTTT
TRBV29-1	TRBD1	NA	TRBJ1-2	CSSTGTGVGGYTF	TGCAGCTCGACCGGGACAGGGGTTGGGGGCTACACCTTC
TRBV6-5	NA	NA	TRBJ2-7	CASSYSREGYEQYF	TGTGCCAGCAGTTACTCGAGGGAAGGTTACGAGCAGTACTTC
TRBV18	NA	NA	TRBJ2-3	CASSPSSHTDTQYF	TGTGCCAGCTCCCCTTCTTCCCACACAGATACGCAGTATTTT
TRBV30	NA	once	TRBJ2-1	CAWSGIIYNEQFF	TGTGCCTGGAGTGGGATTATATACAATGAGCAGTTCTTC
TRBV30	NA	NA	TRBJ2-1	CAWSRGYNEQFF	TGTGCCTGGAGTCGGGGCTACAATGAGCAGTTCTTC
TRBV6-5	NA	once	TRBJ1-4	CASRTYATNEKLFF	TGTGCCAGCAGAACGTATGCAACTAATGAAAAACTGTTTTTT
TRBV10-3	TRBD2	NA	TRBJ2-3	CAISEGLGLMYTDTQYF	TGTGCCATCAGTGAAGGACTAGGGTTGATGTACACAGATACGCAGTATTTT
TRBV6-1	NA	NA	TRBJ1-3	CASRYGSPGNTIYF	TGTGCCAGCAGGTACGGAAGCCCTGGAAACACCATATATTTT
TRBV11-3	TRBD2	NA	TRBJ2-1	CASSSPSGGSSYNEQFF	TGTGCCAGCAGCTCCCCAAGCGGGGGGAGCTCCTACAATGAGCAGTTCTTC
TRBV7-9	NA	NA	TRBJ2-7	CASSSLVEQYF	TGTGCCAGCAGCTCCCTGGTCGAGCAGTACTTC
TRBV4-1	NA	NA	TRBJ1-2	CASRPPGQGNYGYTF	TGCGCCAGCAGGCCACCGGGACAAGGAAACTATGGCTACACCTTC
TRBV11-1	NA	NA	TRBJ2-3	CASSGRDTQYF	TGTGCCAGCAGCGGGAGGGATACGCAGTATTTT
TRBV19	NA	NA	TRBJ2-3	CASSMRGGTYTQYF	TGTGCCAGTAGTATGAGAGGCGGCACATATACGCAGTATTTT
TRBV4-1	TRBD1	once	TRBJ1-2	CASSHSLHRDRSNYGYTF	TGCGCCAGCAGCCACTCCCTCCACCGGGACAGGTCAAACTATGGCTACACCTTC
TRBV23-1	NA	once	TRBJ2-4	CASSHKTRGRAKNIQYF	TGCGCCAGCAGTCACAAGACCCGGGGGAGGGCCAAAAACATTCAGTACTTC
TRBV7-3	NA	NA	TRBJ2-5	CASSSGAGETQYF	TGTGCCAGCAGCTCAGGGGCGGGGGAGACCCAGTACTTC
TRBV11-3	TRBD1	NA	TRBJ2-1	CASSLDQGQGSSRFF	TGTGCCAGCAGCTTAGATCAAGGACAGGGCAGTAGTAGGTTCTTC
TRBV4-3	NA	NA	TRBJ1-4	CASSFLNEKLFF	TGCGCCAGCAGCTTTCTTAATGAAAAACTGTTTTTT
TRBV18	TRBD2	NA	TRBJ2-3	CASRRLAGLVDTQYF	TGTGCCAGCAGAAGACTAGCGGGGCTAGTAGATACGCAGTATTTT
TRBV4-3	TRBD2	NA	TRBJ2-1	CASSQVAGVPYNEQFF	TGCGCCAGCAGCCAAGTGGCGGGGGTACCCTACAATGAGCAGTTCTTC
TRBV18	NA	NA	TRBJ1-1	CASSPRQLNTEAFF	TGTGCCAGCTCACCACGACAGCTGAACACTGAAGCTTTCTTT
TRBV29-1	TRBD1	NA	TRBJ1-2	CSVEGDRNYGYTF	TGCAGCGTTGAGGGGGACAGGAACTATGGCTACACCTTC
TRBV7-9	NA	NA	TRBJ2-7	CASSLKGSGTYEQYF	TGTGCCAGCAGCTTAAAGGGATCTGGTACCTACGAGCAGTACTTC
TRBV2	TRBD2	NA	TRBJ2-5	CASSGLAGGGTQYF	TGTGCCAGCAGTGGGCTAGCGGGGGGAGGGACCCAGTACTTC
TRBV10-3	TRBD2	NA	TRBJ2-4	CAIQGAGDTAIQYF	TGTGCCATCCAGGGAGCGGGGGACACCGCCATTCAGTACTTC
TRBV30	TRBD1	once	TRBJ2-7	CAWSVNRGYEQYF	TGTGCCTGGAGTGTGAACAGGGGCTACGAGCAGTACTTC
TRBV30	NA	NA	TRBJ2-1	CAWAGVGRKEQFF	TGTGCCTGGGCCGGGGTGGGGAGAAAGGAGCAGTTCTTC
TRBV2	NA	NA	TRBJ2-1	CASKGNEQFF	TGTGCCAGCAAGGGCAATGAGCAGTTCTTC
TRBV30	NA	NA	TRBJ2-5	CAWDPQGKTQYF	TGTGCCTGGGACCCCCAGGGAAAGACCCAGTACTTC
TRBV10-3	TRBD2	NA	TRBJ2-2	CATAAIAGAGELFF	TGTGCCACGGCGGCGATAGCGGGAGCCGGGGAGCTGTTTTTT
TRBV5-5	NA	NA	TRBJ1-4	CASSPGTSNEKLFF	TGTGCCAGCAGCCCCGGGACATCTAATGAAAAACTGTTTTTT
TRBV5-1	NA	NA	TRBJ2-7	CASSLNLGSGAYEQYF	TGCGCCAGCAGCTTGAATTTGGGTAGCGGAGCCTACGAGCAGTACTTC
TRBV7-6	NA	NA	TRBJ2-7	CASSLVSGVSYEQYF	TGTGCCAGCAGCTTAGTTTCGGGGGTCTCCTACGAGCAGTACTTC
TRBV19	NA	NA	TRBJ2-7	CASTLPRSGTSYEQYF	TGTGCCAGTACCCTACCACGGTCCGGGACCTCCTACGAGCAGTACTTC